This TCR beta chain is from a study of CD8+ T cells in alopecia areata. Study-level background: Tofacitinib was given for 6 to 18 months, then stopped for 6 months.

Findings and limits, study-wide: Uncertainty remains about how baseline CD8+ expansion links to response, with one nonresponder.

Indicated treatment: oral pan-JAK inhibitor, 5-10 mg twice daily. Individuals with alopecia areata gave both lesional scalp punch biopsies and peripheral blood for collection. The germline gives CDR1 SGHRS, CDR2 YFSETQ. The CDR3 sequence is 13 residues long. The germline V and J ends were trimmed by 1 base and 6 bases, with 10 bases remaining between them. Concerning this clone: The antigen remains unidentified.

As the sequencing template, cDNA was produced by extracting RNA and reverse transcribing it. Here immunoSEQ multiplex PCR was the method, and the copy in TCRdb shows in-frame clones only, minus some. The sample includes 180,000 or so clones, over 45% of them seen just once. V gene TRBV5-1 combines with J gene TRBJ1-2, with unresolved D. This TCR came from a human donor with alopecia areata. Source: CD4+ T cells sorted from blood, taken at week 24, from a patient treated with tofacitinib. The DNA of the CDR3 is TGCGCCAGCAGCTTGCCAGAAAGCGATGGCTACACCTTC. The encoded protein is CASSLPESDGYTF. Full variable domain (remainder filled in from reference TRBV5-1 and TRBJ1-2): KAGVTQTPRYLIKTRGQQVTLSCSPISGHRSVSWYQQTPGQGLQFLFEYFSETQRNKGNFPGRFSGRQFSNSRSEMNVSTLELGDSALYLCASSLPESDGYTFGSGTRLTVV.